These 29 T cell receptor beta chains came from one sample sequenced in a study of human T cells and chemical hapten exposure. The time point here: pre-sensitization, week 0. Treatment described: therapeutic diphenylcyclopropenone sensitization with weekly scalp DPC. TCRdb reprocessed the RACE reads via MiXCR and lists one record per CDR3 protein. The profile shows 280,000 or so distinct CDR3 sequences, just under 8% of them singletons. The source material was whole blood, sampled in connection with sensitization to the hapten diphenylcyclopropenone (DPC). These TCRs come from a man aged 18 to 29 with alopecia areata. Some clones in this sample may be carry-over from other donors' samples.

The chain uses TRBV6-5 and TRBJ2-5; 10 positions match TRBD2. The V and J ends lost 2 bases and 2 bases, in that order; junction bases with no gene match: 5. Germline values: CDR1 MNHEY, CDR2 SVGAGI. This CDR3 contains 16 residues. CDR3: CASSYDPSGGQETQYF. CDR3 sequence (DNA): TGTGCCAGCAGTTACGATCCTAGCGGGGGACAAGAGACCCAGTACTTC.

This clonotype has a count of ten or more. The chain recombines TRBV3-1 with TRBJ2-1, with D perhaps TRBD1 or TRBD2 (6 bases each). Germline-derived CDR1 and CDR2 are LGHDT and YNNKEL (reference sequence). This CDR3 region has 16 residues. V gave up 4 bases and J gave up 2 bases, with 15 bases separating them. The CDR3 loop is CASSLDGGLTYNEQFF. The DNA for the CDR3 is TGTGCCAGCAGCCTAGATGGGGGGCTCACCTACAATGAGCAGTTCTTC.

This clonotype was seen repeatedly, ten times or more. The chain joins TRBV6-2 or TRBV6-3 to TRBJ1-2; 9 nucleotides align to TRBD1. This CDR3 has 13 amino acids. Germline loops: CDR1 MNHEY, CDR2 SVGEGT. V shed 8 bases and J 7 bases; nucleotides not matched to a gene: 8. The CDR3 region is CASLTGTGFGYTF. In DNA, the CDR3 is TGTGCCAGCCTAACCGGGACAGGGTTTGGCTACACCTTC.

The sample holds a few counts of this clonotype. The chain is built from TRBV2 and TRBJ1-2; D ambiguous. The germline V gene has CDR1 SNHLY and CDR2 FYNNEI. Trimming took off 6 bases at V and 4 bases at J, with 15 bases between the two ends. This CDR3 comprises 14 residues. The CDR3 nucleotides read TGTGCCAGCAGGGAAAATCCCCGTGTCTATGGCTACACCTTC. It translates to CASRENPRVYGYTF.

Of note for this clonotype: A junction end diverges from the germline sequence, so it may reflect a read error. In nucleotides, the CDR3 is TGCAGCGCACGGACAGGGACTAATGACAAACTGTTTTTT. Residues: CSARTGTNDKLFF. The rearrangement joins TRBV29-1 to TRBJ1-4; 8 nucleotides align to TRBD1. Germline CDR1 SQVTM, CDR2 ANQGSEA. The length of the CDR3 is 13 residues.

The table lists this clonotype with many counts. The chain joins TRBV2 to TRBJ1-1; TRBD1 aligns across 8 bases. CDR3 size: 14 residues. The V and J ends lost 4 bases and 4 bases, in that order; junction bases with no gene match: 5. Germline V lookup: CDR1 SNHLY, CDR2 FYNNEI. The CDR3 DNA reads TGTGCCAGCAGTGGGACAGGGTTGGGCACTGAAGCTTTCTTT. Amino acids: CASSGTGLGTEAFF.

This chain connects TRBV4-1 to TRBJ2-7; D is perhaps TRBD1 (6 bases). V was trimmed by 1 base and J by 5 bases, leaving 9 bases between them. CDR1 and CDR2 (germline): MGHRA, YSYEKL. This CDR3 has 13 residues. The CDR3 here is CASSQVGGDEQYF. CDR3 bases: TGCGCCAGCAGCCAAGTTGGGGGCGACGAGCAGTACTTC.

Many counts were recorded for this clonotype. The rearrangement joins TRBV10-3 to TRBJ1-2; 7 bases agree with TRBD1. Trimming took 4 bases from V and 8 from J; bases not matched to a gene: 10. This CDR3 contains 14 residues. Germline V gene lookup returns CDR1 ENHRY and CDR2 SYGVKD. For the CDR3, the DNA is TGTGCCATCAGTGGCTCCAGACAGGGCGAAGGCTACACCTTC. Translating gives CAISGSRQGEGYTF.

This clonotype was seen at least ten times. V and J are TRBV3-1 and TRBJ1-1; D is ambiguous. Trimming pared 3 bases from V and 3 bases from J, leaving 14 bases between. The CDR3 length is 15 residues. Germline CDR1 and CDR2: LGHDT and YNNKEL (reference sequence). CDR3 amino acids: CASSHGWARDTEAFF. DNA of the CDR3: TGTGCCAGCAGCCATGGCTGGGCTAGGGACACTGAAGCTTTCTTT.

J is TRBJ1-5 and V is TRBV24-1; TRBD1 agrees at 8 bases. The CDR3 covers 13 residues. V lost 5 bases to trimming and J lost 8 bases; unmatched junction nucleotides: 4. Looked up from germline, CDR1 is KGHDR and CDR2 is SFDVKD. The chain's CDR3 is CATSGAGGKPQHF. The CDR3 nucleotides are TGTGCCACCAGTGGGGCAGGGGGCAAGCCCCAGCATTTT.

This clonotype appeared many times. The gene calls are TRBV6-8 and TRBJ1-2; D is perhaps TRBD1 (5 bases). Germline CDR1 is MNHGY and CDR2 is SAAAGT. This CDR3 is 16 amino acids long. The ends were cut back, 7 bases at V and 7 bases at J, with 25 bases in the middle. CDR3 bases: TGTGCCAGCACTGAAACTTCGCTGGGGGGAGACTTTGGCTACACCTTC. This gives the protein CASTETSLGGDFGYTF.

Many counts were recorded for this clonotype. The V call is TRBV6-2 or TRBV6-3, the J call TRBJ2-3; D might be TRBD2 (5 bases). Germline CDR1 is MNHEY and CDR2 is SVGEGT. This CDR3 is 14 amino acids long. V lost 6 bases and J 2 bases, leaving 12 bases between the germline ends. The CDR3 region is CASSRSGPTDTQYF. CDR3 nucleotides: TGTGCCAGCAGCCGCAGCGGTCCCACAGATACGCAGTATTTT.

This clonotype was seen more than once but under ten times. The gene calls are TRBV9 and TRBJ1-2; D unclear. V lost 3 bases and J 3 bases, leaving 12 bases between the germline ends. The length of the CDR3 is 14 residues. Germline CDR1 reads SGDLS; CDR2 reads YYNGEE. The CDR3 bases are TGTGCCAGCAGCGCCATGGACGGCTACTATGGCTACACCTTC. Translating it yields CASSAMDGYYGYTF.

Written as DNA, the CDR3 is TGTGCCAGCAGTCAAGCTAGCGGCGGCACCGGGGAGCTGTTTTTT. Protein product: CASSQASGGTGELFF. The V call is TRBV12-3 or TRBV12-4, the J call TRBJ2-2, with 7 positions matching TRBD2. V dropped 5 bases and J dropped 4; count of bases not matched to a gene: 7. The CDR3 covers 15 residues.

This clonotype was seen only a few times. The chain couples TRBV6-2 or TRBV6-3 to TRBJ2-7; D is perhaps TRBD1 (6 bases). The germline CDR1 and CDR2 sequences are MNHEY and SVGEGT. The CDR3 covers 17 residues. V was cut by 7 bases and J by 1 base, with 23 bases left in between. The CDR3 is CASKLNLKRTASYEQYV. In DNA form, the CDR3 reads TGTGCCAGCAAGTTAAACCTAAAACGGACAGCTTCCTACGAGCAGTACGTC.

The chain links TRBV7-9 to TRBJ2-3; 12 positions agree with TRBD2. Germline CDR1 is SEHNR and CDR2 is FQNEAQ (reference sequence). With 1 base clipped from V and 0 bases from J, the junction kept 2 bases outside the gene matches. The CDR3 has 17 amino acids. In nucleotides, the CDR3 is TGTGCCAGCAGCTTAGGGACTAGCGGGGAAAGCACAGATACGCAGTATTTT. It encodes CASSLGTSGESTDTQYF.

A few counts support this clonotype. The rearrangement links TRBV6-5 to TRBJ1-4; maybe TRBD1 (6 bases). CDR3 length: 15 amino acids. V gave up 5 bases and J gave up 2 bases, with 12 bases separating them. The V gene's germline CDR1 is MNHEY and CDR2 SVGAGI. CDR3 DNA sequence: TGTGCCAGCAGTCTACAGGGAAGTACTAATGAAAAACTGTTTTTT. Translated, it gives CASSLQGSTNEKLFF.

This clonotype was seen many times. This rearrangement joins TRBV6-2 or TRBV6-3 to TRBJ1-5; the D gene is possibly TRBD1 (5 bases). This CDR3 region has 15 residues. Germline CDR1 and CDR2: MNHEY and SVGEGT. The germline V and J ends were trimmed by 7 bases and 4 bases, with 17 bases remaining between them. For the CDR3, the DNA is TGTGCCAGCACAAAGACAGACCTTTTAAATCAGCCCCAGCATTTT. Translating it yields CASTKTDLLNQPQHF.

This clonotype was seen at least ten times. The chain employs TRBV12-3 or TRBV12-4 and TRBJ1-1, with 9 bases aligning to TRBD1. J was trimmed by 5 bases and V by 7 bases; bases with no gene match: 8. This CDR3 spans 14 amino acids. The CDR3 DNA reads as TGTGCCAGCACCAAGACAGGGGGGAGGACTGAAGCTTTCTTT. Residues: CASTKTGGRTEAFF.

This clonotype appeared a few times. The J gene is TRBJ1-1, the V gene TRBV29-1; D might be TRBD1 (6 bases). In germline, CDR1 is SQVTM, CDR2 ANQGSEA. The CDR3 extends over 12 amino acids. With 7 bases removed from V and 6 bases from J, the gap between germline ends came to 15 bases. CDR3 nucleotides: TGCAGCGGGGACATAGCCGGAGCTGAAGCTTTCTTT. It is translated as CSGDIAGAEAFF.

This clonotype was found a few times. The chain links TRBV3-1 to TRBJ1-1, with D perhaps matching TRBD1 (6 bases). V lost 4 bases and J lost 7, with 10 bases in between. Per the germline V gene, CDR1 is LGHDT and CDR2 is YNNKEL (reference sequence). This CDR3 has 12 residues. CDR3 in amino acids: CASSLEDSEAFF. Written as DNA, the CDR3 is TGTGCCAGCAGCCTTGAGGACAGTGAAGCTTTCTTT.

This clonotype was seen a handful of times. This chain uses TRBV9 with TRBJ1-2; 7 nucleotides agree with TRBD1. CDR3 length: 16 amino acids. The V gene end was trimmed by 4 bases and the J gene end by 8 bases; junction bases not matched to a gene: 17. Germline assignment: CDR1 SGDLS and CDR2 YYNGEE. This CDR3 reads CASSPQLQGGLSGYTF. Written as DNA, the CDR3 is TGTGCCAGCAGCCCTCAACTCCAGGGGGGCCTGAGCGGCTACACCTTC.

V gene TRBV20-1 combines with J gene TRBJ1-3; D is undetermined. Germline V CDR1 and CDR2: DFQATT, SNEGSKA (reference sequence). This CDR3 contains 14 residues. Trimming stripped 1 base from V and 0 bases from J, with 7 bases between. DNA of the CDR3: TGCAGTGCTAGAGCCCTACACTCTGGAAACACCATATATTTT. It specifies CSARALHSGNTIYF.

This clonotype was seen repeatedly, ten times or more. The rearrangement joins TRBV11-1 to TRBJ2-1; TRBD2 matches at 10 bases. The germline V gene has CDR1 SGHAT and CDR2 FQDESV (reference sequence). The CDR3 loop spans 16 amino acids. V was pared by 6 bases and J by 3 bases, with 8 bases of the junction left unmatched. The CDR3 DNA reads TGTGCCAGCAGGTTACTATCTAGCGGGGGCTACAATGAGCAGTTCTTC. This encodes CASRLLSSGGYNEQFF.

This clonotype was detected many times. The CDR3: CASSYSDRGSGNTIYF. The CDR3 coding sequence is TGTGCCAGCAGTTACTCGGATCGGGGGTCCGGAAACACCATATATTTT. This chain connects TRBV6-5 to TRBJ1-3; possible D gene TRBD1, 5 bases. The V gene lost 0 bases and the J gene lost 4 bases, with 13 bases spanning the gap. From germline, CDR1 is MNHEY and CDR2 SVGAGI. The length of the CDR3 is 16 residues.

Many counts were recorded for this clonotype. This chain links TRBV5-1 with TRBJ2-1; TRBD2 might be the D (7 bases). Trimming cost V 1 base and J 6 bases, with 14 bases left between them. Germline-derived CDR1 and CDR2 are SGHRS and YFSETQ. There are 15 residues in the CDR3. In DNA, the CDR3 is TGCGCCAGCAGCTTGTGGCGGGGGCCGAGCAATGAGCAGTTCTTC. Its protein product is CASSLWRGPSNEQFF.

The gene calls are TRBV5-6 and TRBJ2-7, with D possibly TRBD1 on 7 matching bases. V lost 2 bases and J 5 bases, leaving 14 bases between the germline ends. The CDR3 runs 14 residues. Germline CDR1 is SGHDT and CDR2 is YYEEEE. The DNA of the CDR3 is TGTGCCAGCAGCTTCGGGCAGGGGGGCCACGAGCAGTACGTC. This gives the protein CASSFGQGGHEQYV.

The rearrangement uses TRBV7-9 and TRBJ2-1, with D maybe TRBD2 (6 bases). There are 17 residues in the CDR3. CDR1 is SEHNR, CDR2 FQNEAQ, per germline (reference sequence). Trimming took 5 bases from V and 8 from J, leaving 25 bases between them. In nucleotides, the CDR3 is TGTGCCAGCAGCCACCACGCGGGGAGTTCCCCCTTTGATGAGCAGTTCTTC. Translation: CASSHHAGSSPFDEQFF.

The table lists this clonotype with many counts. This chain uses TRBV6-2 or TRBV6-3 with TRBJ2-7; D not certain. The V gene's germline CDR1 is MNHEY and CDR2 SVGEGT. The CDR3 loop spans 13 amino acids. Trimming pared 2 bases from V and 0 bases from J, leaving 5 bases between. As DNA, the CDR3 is TGTGCCAGCAGTTACGTGAGCTCCTACGAGCAGTACGTC. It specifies CASSYVSSYEQYV.